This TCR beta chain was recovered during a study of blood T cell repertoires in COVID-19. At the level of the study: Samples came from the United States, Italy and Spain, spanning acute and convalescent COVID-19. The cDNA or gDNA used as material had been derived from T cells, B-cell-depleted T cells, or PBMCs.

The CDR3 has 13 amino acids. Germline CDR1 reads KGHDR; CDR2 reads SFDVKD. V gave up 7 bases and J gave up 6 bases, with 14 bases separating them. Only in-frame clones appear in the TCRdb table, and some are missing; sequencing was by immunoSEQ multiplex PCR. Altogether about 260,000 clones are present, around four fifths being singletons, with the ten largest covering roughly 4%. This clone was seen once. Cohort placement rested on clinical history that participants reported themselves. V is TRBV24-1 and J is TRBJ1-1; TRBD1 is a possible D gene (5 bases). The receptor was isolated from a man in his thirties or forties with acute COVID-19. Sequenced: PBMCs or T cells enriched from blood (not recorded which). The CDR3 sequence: CATSDGGRAEAFF. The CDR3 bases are TGTGCCACCAGCGATGGGGGGAGGGCTGAAGCTTTCTTT.